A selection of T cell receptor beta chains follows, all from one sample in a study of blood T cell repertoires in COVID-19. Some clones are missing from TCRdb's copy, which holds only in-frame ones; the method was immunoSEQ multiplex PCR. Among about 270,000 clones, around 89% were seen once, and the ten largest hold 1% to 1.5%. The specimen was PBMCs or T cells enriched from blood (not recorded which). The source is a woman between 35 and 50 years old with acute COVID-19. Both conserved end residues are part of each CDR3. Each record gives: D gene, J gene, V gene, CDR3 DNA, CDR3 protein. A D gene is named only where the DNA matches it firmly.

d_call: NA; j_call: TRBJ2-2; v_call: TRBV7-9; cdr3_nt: TGTGCCAGCAGCTTTTCACAGGGATTCACCGGGGAGCTGTTTTTT; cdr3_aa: CASSFSQGFTGELFF
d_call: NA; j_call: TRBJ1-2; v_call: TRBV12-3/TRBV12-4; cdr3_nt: TGTGCCAGCACCAGGACGGGAAACTATGGCTACACCTTC; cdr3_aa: CASTRTGNYGYTF
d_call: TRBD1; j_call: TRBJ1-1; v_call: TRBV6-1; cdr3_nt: TGTGCCAGCAGGGAAAGACAGGGGAGGGTGAACACTGAAGCTTTCTTT; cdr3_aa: CASRERQGRVNTEAFF
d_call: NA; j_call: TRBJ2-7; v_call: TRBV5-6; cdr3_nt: TGTGCCAGCAGCCGTTTGGAGACGAGCGCCGGCGGCGAGCAGTACTTC; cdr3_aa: CASSRLETSAGGEQYF
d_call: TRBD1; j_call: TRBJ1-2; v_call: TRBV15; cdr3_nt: TGTGCCACCAGCAGGCCTACAGGGGGCTATGGCTACACCTTC; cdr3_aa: CATSRPTGGYGYTF
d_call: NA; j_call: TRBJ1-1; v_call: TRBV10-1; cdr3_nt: TGCGCCAGCAGTGGGCCTTTGAACACTGAAGCTTTCTTT; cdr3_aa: CASSGPLNTEAFF
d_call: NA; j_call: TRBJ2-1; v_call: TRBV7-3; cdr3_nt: TGTGCCAGCAGCCCGTACGTGACATCTACAGGTTACAATGAGCAGTTCTTC; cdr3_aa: CASSPYVTSTGYNEQFF
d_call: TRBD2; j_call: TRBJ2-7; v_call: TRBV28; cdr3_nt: TGTGCCAGCAGTTCTTGGACAGCGGGAGACAACGAGCAGTACTTC; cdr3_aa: CASSSWTAGDNEQYF
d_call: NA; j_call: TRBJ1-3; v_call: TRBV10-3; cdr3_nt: TGTGCCATCACTACGGACAGTCTTGCCACCATATATTTT; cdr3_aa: CAITTDSLATIYF
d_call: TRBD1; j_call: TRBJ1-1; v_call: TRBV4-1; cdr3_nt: TGCGCCAGCAGCCAAGGACAGGGTGGAGCTGAAGCTTTCTTT; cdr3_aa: CASSQGQGGAEAFF
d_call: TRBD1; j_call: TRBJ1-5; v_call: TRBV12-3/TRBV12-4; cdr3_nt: TGTGCCAGCAGTGCCCAGGGGGCGCAGCCCCAGCATTTT; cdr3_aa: CASSAQGAQPQHF
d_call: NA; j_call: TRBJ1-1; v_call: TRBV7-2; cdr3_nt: TGTGCCAGCAGCCGGGGAAGGGACACTGAAGCTTTCTTT; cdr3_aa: CASSRGRDTEAFF
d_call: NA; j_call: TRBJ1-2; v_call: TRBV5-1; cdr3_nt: TGCGCCAGCAGCCCTGGGGGCAGGCTGGAAGCTAACTATGGCTACACCTTC; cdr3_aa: CASSPGGRLEANYGYTF
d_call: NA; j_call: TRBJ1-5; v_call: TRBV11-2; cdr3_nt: TGTGCCAGCAGCTTTCGCTCGAGAGCGCCCCAGCATTTT; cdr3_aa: CASSFRSRAPQHF
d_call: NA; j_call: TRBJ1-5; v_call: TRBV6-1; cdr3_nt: TGTGCCAGCAGTGAAAGCGTGAGGGATGTGCCCCAGCATTTT; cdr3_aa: CASSESVRDVPQHF